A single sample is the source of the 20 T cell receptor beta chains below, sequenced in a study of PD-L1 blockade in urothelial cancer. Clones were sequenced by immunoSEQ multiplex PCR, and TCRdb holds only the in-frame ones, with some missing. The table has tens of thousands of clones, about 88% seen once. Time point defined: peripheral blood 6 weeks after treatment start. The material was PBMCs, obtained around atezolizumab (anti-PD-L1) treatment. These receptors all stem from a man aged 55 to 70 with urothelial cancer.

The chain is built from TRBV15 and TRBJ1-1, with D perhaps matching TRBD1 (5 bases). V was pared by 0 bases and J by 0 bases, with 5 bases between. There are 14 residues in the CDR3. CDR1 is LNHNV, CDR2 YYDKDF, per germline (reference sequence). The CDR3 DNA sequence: TGTGCCACCAGCAGAGACAGGGTGAACACTGAAGCTTTCTTT. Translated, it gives CATSRDRVNTEAFF.

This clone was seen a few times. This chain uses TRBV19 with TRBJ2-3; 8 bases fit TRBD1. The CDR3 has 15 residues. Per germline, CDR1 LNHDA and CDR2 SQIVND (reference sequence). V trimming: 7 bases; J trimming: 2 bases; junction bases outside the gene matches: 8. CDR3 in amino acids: CASIPGGGDTDTQYF. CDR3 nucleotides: TGTGCCAGTATCCCAGGGGGCGGTGACACAGATACGCAGTATTTT.

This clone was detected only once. As DNA, the CDR3 is TGTGCCAGCAGCCGTAAGACTACGACCCTGGGAGAAAAACTGTTTTTT. It codes for CASSRKTTTLGEKLFF. J is TRBJ1-4 and V is TRBV5-6, with D uncertain. The V gene's germline CDR1 is SGHDT and CDR2 YYEEEE. The CDR3 length is 16 residues. Trimming pared 4 bases from V and 8 bases from J, leaving 21 bases between.

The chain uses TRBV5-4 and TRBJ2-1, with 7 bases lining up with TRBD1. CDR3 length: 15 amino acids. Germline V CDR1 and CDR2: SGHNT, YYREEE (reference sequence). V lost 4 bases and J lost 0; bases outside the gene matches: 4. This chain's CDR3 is CASSMGQSSYNEQFF. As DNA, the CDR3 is TGTGCCAGCAGCATGGGACAGAGCTCCTACAATGAGCAGTTCTTC.

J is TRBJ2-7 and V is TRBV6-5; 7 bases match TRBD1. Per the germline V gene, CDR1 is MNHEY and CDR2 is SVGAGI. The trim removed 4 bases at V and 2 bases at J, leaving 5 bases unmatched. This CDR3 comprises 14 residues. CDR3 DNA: TGTGCCAGCAGTTCCTGGGACAGCCCCTACGAGCAGTACTTC. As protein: CASSSWDSPYEQYF.

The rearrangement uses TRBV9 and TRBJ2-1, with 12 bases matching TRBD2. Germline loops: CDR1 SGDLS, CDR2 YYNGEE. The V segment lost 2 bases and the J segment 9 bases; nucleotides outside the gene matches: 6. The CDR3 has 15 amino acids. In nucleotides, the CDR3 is TGTGCCAGCAGCGTTACCGGGACTAGCGGGTTTGAGCAGTTCTTC. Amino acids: CASSVTGTSGFEQFF. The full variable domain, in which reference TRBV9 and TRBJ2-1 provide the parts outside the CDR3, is DSGVTQTPKHLITATGQRVTLRCSPRSGDLSVYWYQQSLDQGLQFLIQYYNGEERAKGNILERFSAQQFPDLHSELNLSSLELGDSALYFCASSVTGTSGFEQFFGPGTRLTVL.

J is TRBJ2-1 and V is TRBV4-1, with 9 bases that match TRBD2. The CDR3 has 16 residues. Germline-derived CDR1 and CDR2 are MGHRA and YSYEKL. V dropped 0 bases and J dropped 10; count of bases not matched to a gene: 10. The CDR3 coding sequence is TGCGCCAGCAGCCAAGATCAGGCGGGGGGGCCTCGGGAGCAGTTCTTC. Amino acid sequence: CASSQDQAGGPREQFF.

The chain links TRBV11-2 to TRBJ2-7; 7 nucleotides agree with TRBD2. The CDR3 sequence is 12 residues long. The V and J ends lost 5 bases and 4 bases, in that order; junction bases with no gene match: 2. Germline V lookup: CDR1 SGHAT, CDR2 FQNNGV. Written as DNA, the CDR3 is TGTGCCAGCAGCGAGGGACTATACGAGCAGTACTTC. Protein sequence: CASSEGLYEQYF.

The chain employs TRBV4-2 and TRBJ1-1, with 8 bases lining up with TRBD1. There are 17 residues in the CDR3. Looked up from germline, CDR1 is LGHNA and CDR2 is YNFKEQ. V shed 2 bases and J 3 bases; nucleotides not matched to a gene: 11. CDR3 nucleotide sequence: TGTGCCAGCAGCCAAATCTCAGGGGGCCAATTGGACACTGAAGCTTTCTTT. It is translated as CASSQISGGQLDTEAFF.

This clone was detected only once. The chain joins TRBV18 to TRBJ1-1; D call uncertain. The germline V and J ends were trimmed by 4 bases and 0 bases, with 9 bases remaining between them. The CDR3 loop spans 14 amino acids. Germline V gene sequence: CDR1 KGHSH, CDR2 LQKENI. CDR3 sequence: CASSRSGMNTEAFF. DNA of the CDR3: TGTGCCAGCTCACGTAGCGGGATGAACACTGAAGCTTTCTTT.

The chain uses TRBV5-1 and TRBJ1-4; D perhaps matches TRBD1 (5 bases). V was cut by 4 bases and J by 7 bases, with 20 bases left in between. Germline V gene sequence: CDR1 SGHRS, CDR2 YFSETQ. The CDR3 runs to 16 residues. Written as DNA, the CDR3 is TGCGCCAGCAGCCCGGGAGCCGGGACGGTACTTGAAAAACTGTTTTTT. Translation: CASSPGAGTVLEKLFF.

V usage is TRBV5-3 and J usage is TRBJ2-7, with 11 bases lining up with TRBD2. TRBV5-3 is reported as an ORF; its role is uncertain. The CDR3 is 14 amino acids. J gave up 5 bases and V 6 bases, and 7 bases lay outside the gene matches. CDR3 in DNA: TGTGCCAGAACCACTAGCGGGAGTTCCCACGAGCAGTACTTC. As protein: CARTTSGSSHEQYF.

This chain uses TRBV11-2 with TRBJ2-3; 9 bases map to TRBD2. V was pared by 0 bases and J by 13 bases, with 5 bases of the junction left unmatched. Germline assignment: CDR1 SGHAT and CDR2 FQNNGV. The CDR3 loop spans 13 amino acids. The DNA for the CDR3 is TGTGCCAGCAGCTTAGATCTTCCTAGCGGGAAGTATTTT. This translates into CASSLDLPSGKYF.

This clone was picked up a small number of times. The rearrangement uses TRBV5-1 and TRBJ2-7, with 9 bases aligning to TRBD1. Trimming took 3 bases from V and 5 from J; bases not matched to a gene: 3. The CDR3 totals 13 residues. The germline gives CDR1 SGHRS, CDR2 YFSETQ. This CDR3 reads CASSYRGPHEQYF. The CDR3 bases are TGCGCCAGCAGCTACAGGGGGCCCCACGAGCAGTACTTC.

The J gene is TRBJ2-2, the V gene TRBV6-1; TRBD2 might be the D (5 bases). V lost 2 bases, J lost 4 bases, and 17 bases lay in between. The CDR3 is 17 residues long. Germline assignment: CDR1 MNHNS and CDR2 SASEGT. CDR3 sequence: CASSERWLRGGTGELFF. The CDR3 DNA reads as TGTGCCAGCAGTGAAAGGTGGTTACGGGGTGGCACCGGGGAGCTGTTTTTT.

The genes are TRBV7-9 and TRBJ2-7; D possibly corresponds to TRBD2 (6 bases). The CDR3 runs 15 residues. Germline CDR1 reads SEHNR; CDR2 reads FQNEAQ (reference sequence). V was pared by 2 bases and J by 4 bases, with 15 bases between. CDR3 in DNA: TGTGCCAGCAGCTTACCAATGGGAGCGGGTTACGAGCAGTACTTC. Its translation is CASSLPMGAGYEQYF.

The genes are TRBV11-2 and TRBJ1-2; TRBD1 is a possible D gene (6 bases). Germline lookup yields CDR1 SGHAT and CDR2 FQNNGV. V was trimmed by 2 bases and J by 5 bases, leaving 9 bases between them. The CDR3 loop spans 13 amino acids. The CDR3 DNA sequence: TGTGCCAGCAGCTTATCCCAGGGGTATGGCTACACCTTC. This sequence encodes CASSLSQGYGYTF.

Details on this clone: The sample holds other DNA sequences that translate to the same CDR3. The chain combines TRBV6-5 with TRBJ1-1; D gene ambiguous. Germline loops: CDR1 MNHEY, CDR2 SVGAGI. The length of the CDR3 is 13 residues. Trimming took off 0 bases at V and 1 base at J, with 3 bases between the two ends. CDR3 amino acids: CASSYSRNTEAFF. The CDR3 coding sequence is TGTGCCAGCAGTTACTCGAGGAACACTGAAGCTTTCTTT.

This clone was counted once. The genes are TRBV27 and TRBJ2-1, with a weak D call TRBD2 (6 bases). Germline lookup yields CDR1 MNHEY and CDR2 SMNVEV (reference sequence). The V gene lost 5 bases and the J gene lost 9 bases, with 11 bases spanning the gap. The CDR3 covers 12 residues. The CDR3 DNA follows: TGTGCCAGCAGTCCGAGGAGGGGTGAGCAGTTCTTC. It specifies CASSPRRGEQFF.

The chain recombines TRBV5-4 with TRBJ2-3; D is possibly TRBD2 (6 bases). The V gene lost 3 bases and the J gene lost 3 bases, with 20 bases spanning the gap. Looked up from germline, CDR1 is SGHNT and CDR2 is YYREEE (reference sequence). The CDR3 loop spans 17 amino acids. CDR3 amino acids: CASSSQLAWIKTDTQYF. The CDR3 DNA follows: TGTGCCAGCAGCTCCCAACTAGCATGGATTAAGACAGATACGCAGTATTTT. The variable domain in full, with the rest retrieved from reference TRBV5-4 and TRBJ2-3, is ETGVTQSPTHLIKTRGQQVTLRCSSQSGHNTVSWYQQALGQGPQFIFQYYREEENGRGNFPPRFSGLQFPNYSSELNVNALELDDSALYLCASSSQLAWIKTDTQYFGPGTRLTVL.